The next 16 T cell receptor beta chains were all read from a single sample in a study of OX40 agonist ivuxolimab in advanced cancers. Produced via immunoSEQ multiplex PCR; TCRdb's table is partial and in-frame only. The data show 40,000 to 45,000 clones, 82% seen once. Here the sequenced sample was CD4+ or CD8+ T cells sorted from blood, taken in a trial of the OX40 agonist ivuxolimab. The receptor source for this set is an adult with an advanced solid tumor such as melanoma, head and neck, liver or kidney cancer.

The chain links TRBV11-2 to TRBJ2-1, with TRBD1 matching over 8 bases. The V gene end was trimmed by 3 bases and the J gene end by 7 bases; junction bases not matched to a gene: 5. Germline V lookup: CDR1 SGHAT, CDR2 FQNNGV. The CDR3 spans 14 residues. CDR3 sequence (DNA): TGTGCCAGCAGCTTCCGGACAGGGCTAAATGAGCAGTTCTTC. Protein product: CASSFRTGLNEQFF.

J is TRBJ2-7 and V is TRBV14; no definite D call. Looked up from germline, CDR1 is SGHDN and CDR2 is FVKESK. Trimming pared 6 bases from V and 2 bases from J, leaving 14 bases between. CDR3 length: 14 amino acids. Here the CDR3 DNA reads TGTGCCAGCAGTCCGGGTTGGGGTGCCTACGAGCAGTACTTC. It specifies CASSPGWGAYEQYF. The whole variable domain, remainder taken from reference TRBV14 and TRBJ2-7, is EAGVTQFPSHSVIEKGQTVTLRCDPISGHDNLYWYRRVMGKEIKFLLHFVKESKQDESGMPNNRFLAERTGGTYSTLKVQPAELEDSGVYFCASSPGWGAYEQYFGPGTRLTVT.

The rearrangement links TRBV29-1 to TRBJ2-7, with a tentative D call TRBD1 (5 bases). The V and J ends lost 7 bases and 0 bases respectively, with 10 bases between them. Germline V gene data show CDR1 as SQVTM and CDR2 as ANQGSEA. This CDR3 has 12 amino acids. CDR3 loop: CSAGHFSYEQYF. In nucleotides, the CDR3 is TGCAGCGCAGGACACTTCTCCTACGAGCAGTACTTC.

The chain couples TRBV19 to TRBJ1-1; D remains ambiguous. The ends were cut back, 0 bases at V and 3 bases at J, with 14 bases in the middle. CDR3 size: 16 residues. Germline CDR1 reads LNHDA; CDR2 reads SQIVND (reference sequence). The DNA of the CDR3 is TGTGCCAGTAGTATAGATGAGAAGGGCTTCGACACTGAAGCTTTCTTT. This sequence encodes CASSIDEKGFDTEAFF.

This clone came up once. DNA for the CDR3: TGCAGCGGTACAAACACCGGGGAGCTGTTTTTT. It yields the protein CSGTNTGELFF. This rearrangement joins TRBV29-1 to TRBJ2-2; no reliable D call. This CDR3 has 11 residues. Germline V gives CDR1 SQVTM, CDR2 ANQGSEA. The V end was cut by 7 bases, the J end by 2 bases, with 5 bases between.

The J gene is TRBJ2-7, the V gene TRBV28; 11 bases line up with TRBD1. In germline, CDR1 is MDHEN, CDR2 SYDVKM. The CDR3 runs to 14 residues. Trimming took 4 bases from V and 7 from J; bases not matched to a gene: 6. DNA of the CDR3: TGTGCCAGCAGTTCCAGGACAGGGGGCCGGGAGCAGTACTTC. This translates into CASSSRTGGREQYF.

In its sample, this clone was seen a few times. The V and J genes are TRBV27 and TRBJ2-5; perhaps TRBD1 as D (6 bases). V lost 4 bases to trimming and J lost 5 bases, with 11 bases between them. Looked up from germline, CDR1 is MNHEY and CDR2 is SMNVEV (reference sequence). The CDR3 totals 13 residues. The CDR3 loop reads CASSSYTGETQYF. The DNA for the CDR3 is TGTGCCAGCAGTTCATACACAGGGGAGACCCAGTACTTC.

The count of this clone is one. V gene TRBV2 combines with J gene TRBJ1-2; 11 bases align to TRBD1. Germline loops: CDR1 SNHLY, CDR2 FYNNEI. The CDR3 sequence is 16 residues long. The V gene end was trimmed by 2 bases and the J gene end by 5 bases; junction bases not matched to a gene: 7. CDR3 nucleotide sequence: TGTGCCAGCAGTGAACTTGTAGGACAGGGGGCTTATGGCTACACCTTC. Translation: CASSELVGQGAYGYTF.

The rearrangement joins TRBV19 to TRBJ1-2, with 8 bases fitting TRBD1. The trim removed 5 bases at V and 4 bases at J, leaving 6 bases unmatched. This CDR3 region has 14 residues. Looked up from germline, CDR1 is LNHDA and CDR2 is SQIVND (reference sequence). CDR3 sequence: CASSSQGAGYGYTF. The CDR3 nucleotides are TGTGCCAGTAGTTCTCAGGGGGCTGGCTATGGCTACACCTTC.

This chain connects TRBV6-5 to TRBJ1-4, with no clear D. Looked up from germline, CDR1 is MNHEY and CDR2 is SVGAGI. V lost 6 bases and J 4 bases, leaving 9 bases between the germline ends. This CDR3 has 13 amino acids. CDR3 sequence (DNA): TGTGCCAGCAGCTACACCCTTAATGAAAAACTGTTTTTT. This translates into CASSYTLNEKLFF.

The chain carries TRBV30 and TRBJ2-1; D possibly uses TRBD1 or TRBD2 (6 bases each). This CDR3 is built from 17 residues. V lost 1 base and J lost 7, with 23 bases in between. Germline CDR1 and CDR2: GTSNPN and SVGIG (reference sequence). The CDR3 region has the DNA TGTGCCTGGAGTGGGCCGGGGGCGGCGGTTCGGGGGAATGAGCAGTTCTTC. Its translation: CAWSGPGAAVRGNEQFF.

The V gene is TRBV7-2, the J gene TRBJ2-5; 7 positions agree with TRBD1. J was trimmed by 2 bases and V by 0 bases; bases with no gene match: 0. Per germline, CDR1 SGHTA and CDR2 FQGNSA. There are 14 residues in the CDR3. The CDR3 region has the DNA TGTGCCAGCAGCTTAGCGACAGGGCAAGAGACCCAGTACTTC. Protein: CASSLATGQETQYF.

This chain uses TRBV9 with TRBJ2-3; tentatively, D is TRBD1 or TRBD2 (6 bases each). CDR1 is SGDLS and CDR2 is YYNGEE in the germline V gene. CDR3 length: 18 amino acids. Trimming left V 0 bases short and J 1 base short, with 18 bases between. The chain's CDR3 is CASSVGGGKGGGTDTQYF. As DNA, the CDR3 is TGTGCCAGCAGCGTAGGAGGGGGTAAGGGGGGAGGCACAGATACGCAGTATTTT.

The CDR3 DNA reads TGTGCCAGCACTTCGGATGTCTACGAGCAGTACTTC. This translates into CASTSDVYEQYF. The V and J genes are TRBV6-6 and TRBJ2-7; D not certain. Germline assignment: CDR1 MNHNY and CDR2 SVGAGI (reference sequence). V was pared by 7 bases and J by 3 bases, with 10 bases between. The CDR3 is made up of 12 amino acids.

The chain combines TRBV14 with TRBJ2-2; 8 nucleotides match TRBD2. This CDR3 is 18 amino acids long. V dropped 2 bases and J dropped 0; count of bases not matched to a gene: 8. Looked up from germline, CDR1 is SGHDN and CDR2 is FVKESK. The CDR3: CASSQPGLVPANTGELFF. The CDR3 bases are TGTGCCAGCAGCCAACCGGGACTAGTGCCGGCGAACACCGGGGAGCTGTTTTTT. The whole variable domain, remainder taken from reference TRBV14 and TRBJ2-2, is EAGVTQFPSHSVIEKGQTVTLRCDPISGHDNLYWYRRVMGKEIKFLLHFVKESKQDESGMPNNRFLAERTGGTYSTLKVQPAELEDSGVYFCASSQPGLVPANTGELFFGEGSRLTVL.

The chain carries TRBV2 and TRBJ1-2; 9 bases are shared with TRBD1. Trimming removed 3 bases from V and 4 bases from J; junction bases left unmatched: 6. The CDR3 sequence is 15 residues long. Germline V gene lookup returns CDR1 SNHLY and CDR2 FYNNEI. CDR3: CASSDTTGGGYGYTF. Written as DNA, the CDR3 is TGTGCCAGCAGTGACACGACAGGGGGGGGCTATGGCTACACCTTC.